What follows is one TCR beta chain and its context. What it binds is not known. The data are from a study of T cell repertoires in cytomegalovirus infection. Looking at the study overall: Public TCR beta signatures marked donors with CMV infection and the matching HLA. Study-wide results and limits: Cumulative public TCR beta family frequency identified CMV carriers with the relevant HLA. CMV-specific HLA-C-restricted TCR beta clonotypes dominated the ex vivo response.

V lost 8 bases, J lost 7 bases, and 15 bases lay in between. Per the germline V gene, CDR1 is GTSNPN and CDR2 is SVGIG (reference sequence). The CDR3 loop spans 13 amino acids. TCRdb called the reads again in MiXCR, with one record for every CDR3 protein. In the table there are under 90,000 distinct CDR3 sequences, roughly half of which are singletons. The origin of this receptor is a human donor in good health (CMV status not recorded). Some clones in this sample may be carry-over from other donors' samples. Sequences were derived from CD8+ T cells from cultured PBMCs, sampled from culture after CMV antigen stimulation. The chain links TRBV30 to TRBJ1-6; TRBD1 might be the D (5 bases). CDR3 residues: CAGAGTRNSPLHF. The DNA of the CDR3 is TGTGCCGGGGCCGGGACTAGGAATTCACCCCTCCACTTT.